These T cell receptor beta chains were read from a single sample in a study of blood T cell repertoires in COVID-19. The table came from immunoSEQ multiplex PCR; TCRdb's copy has only in-frame clones and leaves some out. The data show some 150,000 clones, around 83% seen once. What was sequenced was peripheral blood. These receptors originate from an older woman with acute or convalescent COVID-19. Both conserved end residues are part of each CDR3. Each record gives: V gene, clone size, J gene, D gene, CDR3 DNA, CDR3 protein. The D gene is left open where the match is weak. Clone sizes are given selectively: once, few, many, or a class where the clone is expanded.

TRBV7-2	.	TRBJ1-2	.	TGTGCCAGCAGCTTTCCGACCCCGGGGGGCTACACCTTC	CASSFPTPGGYTF
TRBV7-9	.	TRBJ1-6	TRBD1	TGTGCCAGCAGACCGACAGGGAGTCACTCACCCCTCCACTTT	CASRPTGSHSPLHF
TRBV4-1	.	TRBJ1-4	TRBD1	TGCGCCAGCAGCCATAACAGGGGGGAGGAAAAACTGTTTTTT	CASSHNRGEEKLFF
TRBV5-6	once	TRBJ1-1	.	TGTGCCAGCAGCCATCCGACAGTTATGAACACTGAAGCTTTCTTT	CASSHPTVMNTEAFF
TRBV3-1/TRBV3-2	.	TRBJ1-3	.	TGTGCCAGCAGCCAAGAGGGGGGGGGAAGCACCATATATTTT	CASSQEGGGSTIYF
TRBV27	.	TRBJ1-2	TRBD1	TGTGCCAGCAGTCCTGATAGGGACAGTTTCCTCAGATATGGCTACACCTTC	CASSPDRDSFLRYGYTF
TRBV5-1	.	TRBJ2-2	.	TGCGCCAGCAGCTCGTCTAGGCCGACCGGGGAGCTGTTTTTT	CASSSSRPTGELFF
TRBV10-1	.	TRBJ2-1	TRBD1	TGCGCCAGCAGTTCGCGGGACAGGGGATCCAATGAGCAGTTCTTC	CASSSRDRGSNEQFF
TRBV6-5	.	TRBJ1-5	.	TGTGCCAGCAGTACTCGACGGGGTATCGGGCAGCCCCAGCATTTT	CASSTRRGIGQPQHF
TRBV5-1	.	TRBJ2-7	TRBD1	TGCGCCAGCAGCTTGCTAGGACAGGGGGCGCGGGAGCAGTACTTC	CASSLLGQGAREQYF
TRBV28	once	TRBJ2-2	.	TGTGCCAGCAGTTTCGGTGCCGTCGTGAACACCGGGGAGCTGTTTTTT	CASSFGAVVNTGELFF
TRBV4-2	.	TRBJ1-2	.	TGTGCCAGCACCCCAGGTTTTCAACCGAACTATGGCTACACCTTC	CASTPGFQPNYGYTF
TRBV28	.	TRBJ1-6	.	TGTGCCAGCACCAAACGACAGAATTCACCCCTCCACTTT	CASTKRQNSPLHF
TRBV4-2	once	TRBJ2-2	TRBD2	TGTGCCAGCAGCCAGCGGGGGGGTAAGGCCGGGGAGCTGTTTTTT	CASSQRGGKAGELFF
TRBV11-3	.	TRBJ2-7	TRBD1	TGTGCCAGCAGCTTAGCGGGACAGGGAACGTACGAGCAGTACTTC	CASSLAGQGTYEQYF
TRBV7-2	.	TRBJ2-1	TRBD2	TGTGCCAGCAGCCCCCGTGGCGGGGGGGCATCCTACAATGAGCAGTTCTTC	CASSPRGGGASYNEQFF
TRBV28	.	TRBJ1-1	.	TGTGCCAGCAGTTTCCCCGGGGCGGGGGGGAACACTGAAGCTTTCTTT	CASSFPGAGGNTEAFF